This TCR beta chain was sequenced during a study of T cells in Graves' hyperthyroidism and ophthalmopathy. RNA transcripts provided the source from which TCR beta CDR3 regions were amplified. Using the HTBI primer set, a first-round RT-PCR was run on the TCR CDR3. TCRdb re-analysed the multiplex PCR reads in MiXCR, keeping a single row per CDR3 protein. The sample lists 300,000 to 400,000 distinct CDR3 sequences; roughly 15% were seen once. V was shortened by 4 bases and J by 8 bases, with 9 bases between the two germline ends. Germline CDR1 is SNHLY and CDR2 is FYNNEI. The CDR3 is 13 amino acids. The chain links TRBV2 to TRBJ1-6, with D unclear. The sample was blood. This receptor was obtained from a woman aged 25 to 39 with Graves' ophthalmopathy. CDR3 in DNA: TGTGCCAGCAGTGTTGGGGTAGATTCACCCCTCCACTTT. It is translated as CASSVGVDSPLHF.